The entry that follows covers one TCR beta chain sequence. TRB rearrangements were amplified by multiplex PCR with BIOMED2 TRB-A/B primers. TCRdb re-derived calls from the multiplex PCR reads in MiXCR, one entry per CDR3 protein. The table records around 21,000 distinct CDR3 sequences, around 30% of them present only once. Each TRB amplification used 250-500 ng of genomic DNA from blood. These data belong to a study of T and B cells in COVID-19 patients. Looking at the study overall: The recovered cohort's median age was 34 years, versus less than 70 years in active infection.

The sequenced material came from blood. The sequence derives from a human donor who had recovered from COVID-19.

CDR3 bases: TGTGCCTGGAGTGTAGGGCCCAATCAGCCCCAGCATTTT. As protein: CAWSVGPNQPQHF. The chain carries TRBV30 and TRBJ1-5; D is ambiguous. The V end was cut by 0 bases, the J end by 3 bases, with 6 bases between. The CDR3 contains 13 residues. CDR1 and CDR2 from the germline V gene are GTSNPN and SVGIG (reference sequence).